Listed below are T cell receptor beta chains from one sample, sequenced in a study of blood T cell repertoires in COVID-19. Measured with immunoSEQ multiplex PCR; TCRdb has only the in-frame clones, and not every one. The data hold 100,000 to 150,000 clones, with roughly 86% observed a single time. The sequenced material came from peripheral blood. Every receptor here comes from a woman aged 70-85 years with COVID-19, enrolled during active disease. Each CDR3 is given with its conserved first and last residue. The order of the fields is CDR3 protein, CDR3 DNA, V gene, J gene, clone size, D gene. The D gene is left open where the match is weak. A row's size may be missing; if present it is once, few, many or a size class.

CDR3aa: CASSLGTNTGELFF; CDR3nt: TGTGCCAGCAGCTTGGGGACTAACACCGGGGAGCTGTTTTTT; v_gene: TRBV11-2; j_gene: TRBJ2-2; abundance: once; d_gene: NA
CDR3aa: CASSLQVVVPNYGYTF; CDR3nt: TGTGCCAGCTCACTTCAGGTGGTTGTGCCTAACTATGGCTACACCTTC; v_gene: TRBV18; j_gene: TRBJ1-2; abundance: NA; d_gene: NA
CDR3aa: CASSSTSGPDTQYF; CDR3nt: TGTGCCAGCAGCTCTACCTCTGGGCCAGATACGCAGTATTTT; v_gene: TRBV7-9; j_gene: TRBJ2-3; abundance: NA; d_gene: NA
CDR3aa: CASSQGLAGAYNEQFF; CDR3nt: TGTGCCAGCAGCCAAGGACTAGCGGGGGCCTACAATGAGCAGTTCTTC; v_gene: TRBV3-1/TRBV3-2; j_gene: TRBJ2-1; abundance: NA; d_gene: TRBD2
CDR3aa: CASSPRPSGGAFGETQYF; CDR3nt: TGTGCCAGCTCACCTCGCCCTAGCGGGGGGGCATTCGGAGAGACCCAGTACTTC; v_gene: TRBV18; j_gene: TRBJ2-5; abundance: NA; d_gene: TRBD2
CDR3aa: CASSQGQGPFPTYEQYF; CDR3nt: TGTGCCAGCTCACAGGGACAGGGACCTTTCCCGACCTACGAGCAGTACTTC; v_gene: TRBV18; j_gene: TRBJ2-7; abundance: NA; d_gene: TRBD1
CDR3aa: CASSGGSGTGELFF; CDR3nt: TGCGCCAGCAGCGGCGGTAGCGGGACCGGGGAGCTGTTTTTT; v_gene: TRBV5-1; j_gene: TRBJ2-2; abundance: NA; d_gene: TRBD2
CDR3aa: CASSFSVPGQDEAFF; CDR3nt: TGTGCCAGCAGTTTCTCAGTCCCGGGACAGGATGAAGCTTTCTTT; v_gene: TRBV28; j_gene: TRBJ1-1; abundance: NA; d_gene: TRBD1
CDR3aa: CAISRQENTEAFF; CDR3nt: TGTGCCATCAGTCGACAGGAGAACACTGAAGCTTTCTTT; v_gene: TRBV10-3; j_gene: TRBJ1-1; abundance: NA; d_gene: NA
CDR3aa: CASSPRTDSYEQYF; CDR3nt: TGTGCCAGCAGCCCCAGGACAGACTCCTACGAGCAGTACTTC; v_gene: TRBV7-9; j_gene: TRBJ2-7; abundance: NA; d_gene: NA
CDR3aa: CASSTKGLGYEQYF; CDR3nt: TGTGCCAGCAGTACCAAGGGACTGGGCTACGAGCAGTACTTC; v_gene: TRBV28; j_gene: TRBJ2-7; abundance: NA; d_gene: NA
CDR3aa: CASSLQGAANYGYTF; CDR3nt: TGTGCCAGCAGTTTACAGGGGGCAGCTAACTATGGCTACACCTTC; v_gene: TRBV6-5; j_gene: TRBJ1-2; abundance: once; d_gene: TRBD1
CDR3aa: CASSQGIGGGGSPLHF; CDR3nt: TGTGCCAGCAGCCAAGGAATCGGCGGAGGAGGTTCACCCCTCCACTTT; v_gene: TRBV3-1/TRBV3-2; j_gene: TRBJ1-6; abundance: NA; d_gene: NA
CDR3aa: CASSLTPGQAYNEQFF; CDR3nt: TGTGCCAGCAGTTTGACTCCGGGACAGGCCTACAATGAGCAGTTCTTC; v_gene: TRBV28; j_gene: TRBJ2-1; abundance: NA; d_gene: TRBD1
CDR3aa: CASSIGTGVGSNYGYTF; CDR3nt: TGCGCCAGCAGCATAGGGACAGGCGTGGGATCTAACTATGGCTACACCTTC; v_gene: TRBV5-1; j_gene: TRBJ1-2; abundance: NA; d_gene: TRBD1
CDR3aa: CASSQDRTSGVSYEQYF; CDR3nt: TGTGCCAGCAGCCAAGATCGGACTAGCGGGGTCTCCTACGAGCAGTACTTC; v_gene: TRBV4-2; j_gene: TRBJ2-7; abundance: NA; d_gene: TRBD2
CDR3aa: CASSRGQEVGELFF; CDR3nt: TGTGCCAGCAGTAGGGGGCAGGAGGTCGGGGAGCTGTTTTTT; v_gene: TRBV6-5; j_gene: TRBJ2-2; abundance: NA; d_gene: TRBD1
CDR3aa: CASSPWDRVNPDEQYF; CDR3nt: TGTGCCAGCAGCCCTTGGGACAGGGTAAATCCGGACGAGCAGTACTTC; v_gene: TRBV3-1/TRBV3-2; j_gene: TRBJ2-7; abundance: NA; d_gene: TRBD1